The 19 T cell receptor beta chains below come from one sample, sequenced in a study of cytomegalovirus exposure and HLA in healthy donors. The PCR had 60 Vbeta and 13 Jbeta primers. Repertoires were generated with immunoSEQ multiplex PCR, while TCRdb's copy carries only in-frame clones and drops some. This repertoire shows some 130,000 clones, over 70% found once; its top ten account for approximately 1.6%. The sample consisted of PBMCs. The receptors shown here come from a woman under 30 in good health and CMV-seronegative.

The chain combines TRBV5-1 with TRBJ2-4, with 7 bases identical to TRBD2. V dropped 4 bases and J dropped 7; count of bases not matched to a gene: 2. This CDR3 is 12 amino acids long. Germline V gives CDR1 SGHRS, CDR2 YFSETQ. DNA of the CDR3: TGCGCCAGCAGCCCGCGGGGGAACATTCAGTACTTC. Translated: CASSPRGNIQYF.

In DNA form, the CDR3 reads TGTGCCAGTAGTATCGACTTAGGGACTAGAACGCAGTATTTT. As protein: CASSIDLGTRTQYF. This sequence joins TRBV19 and TRBJ2-3; 8 bases fit TRBD2. The trim removed 3 bases at V and 9 bases at J, leaving 8 bases unmatched. There are 14 residues in the CDR3. The V gene's germline CDR1 is LNHDA and CDR2 SQIVND (reference sequence).

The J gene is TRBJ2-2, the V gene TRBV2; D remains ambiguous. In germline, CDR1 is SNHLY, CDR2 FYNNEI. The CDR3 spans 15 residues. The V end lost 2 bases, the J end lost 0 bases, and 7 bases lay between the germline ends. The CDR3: CASSELLPNTGELFF. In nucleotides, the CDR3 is TGTGCCAGCAGTGAATTACTACCGAACACCGGGGAGCTGTTTTTT. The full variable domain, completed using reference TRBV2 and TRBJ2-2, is EPEVTQTPSHQVTQMGQEVILRCVPISNHLYFYWYRQILGQKVEFLVSFYNNEISEKSEIFDDQFSVERPDGSNFTLKIRSTKLEDSAMYFCASSELLPNTGELFFGEGSRLTVL.

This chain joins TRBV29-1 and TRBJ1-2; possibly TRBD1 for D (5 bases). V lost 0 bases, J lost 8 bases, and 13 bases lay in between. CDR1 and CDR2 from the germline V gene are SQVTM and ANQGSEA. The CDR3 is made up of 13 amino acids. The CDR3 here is CSVEEGRVGGYTF. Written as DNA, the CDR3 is TGCAGCGTTGAAGAGGGCAGGGTAGGAGGCTACACCTTC.

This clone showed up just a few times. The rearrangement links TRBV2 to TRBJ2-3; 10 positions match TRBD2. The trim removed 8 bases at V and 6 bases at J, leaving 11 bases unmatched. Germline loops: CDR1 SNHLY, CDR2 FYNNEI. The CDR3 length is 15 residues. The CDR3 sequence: CASGSRLAGGDTQYF. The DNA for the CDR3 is TGTGCCAGCGGAAGCAGACTAGCGGGCGGGGATACGCAGTATTTT.

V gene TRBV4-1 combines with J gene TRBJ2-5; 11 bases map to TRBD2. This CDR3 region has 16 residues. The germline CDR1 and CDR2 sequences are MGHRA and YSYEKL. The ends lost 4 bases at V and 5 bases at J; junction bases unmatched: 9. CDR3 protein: CASSLSGGGRMETQYF. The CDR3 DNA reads TGCGCCAGCAGCCTTAGCGGGGGGGGCCGAATGGAGACCCAGTACTTC.

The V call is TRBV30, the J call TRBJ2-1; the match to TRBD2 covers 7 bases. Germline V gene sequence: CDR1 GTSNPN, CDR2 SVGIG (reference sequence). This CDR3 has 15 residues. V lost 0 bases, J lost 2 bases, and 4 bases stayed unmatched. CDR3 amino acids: CAWSVGGRAYNEQFF. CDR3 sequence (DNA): TGTGCCTGGAGTGTAGGAGGGAGGGCCTACAATGAGCAGTTCTTC.

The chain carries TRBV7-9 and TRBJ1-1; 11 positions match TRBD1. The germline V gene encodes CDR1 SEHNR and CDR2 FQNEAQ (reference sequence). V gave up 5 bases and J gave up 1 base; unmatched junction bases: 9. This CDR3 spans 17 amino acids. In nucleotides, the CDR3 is TGTGCCAGCAGCCCGACCGGGACAGGGGGTTGGAACACTGAAGCTTTCTTT. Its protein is CASSPTGTGGWNTEAFF.

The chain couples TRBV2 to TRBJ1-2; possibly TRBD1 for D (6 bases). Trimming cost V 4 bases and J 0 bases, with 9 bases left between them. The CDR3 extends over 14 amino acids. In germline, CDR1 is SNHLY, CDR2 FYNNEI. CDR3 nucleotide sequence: TGTGCCAGCAGTGGGAGGACAGCTAACTATGGCTACACCTTC. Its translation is CASSGRTANYGYTF.

The CDR3 DNA sequence: TGTGCCAGCTCACCAGCAGAAGGGGAGCTGTTTTTT. Protein sequence: CASSPAEGELFF. This chain connects TRBV18 to TRBJ2-2; D gene ambiguous. The CDR3 spans 12 residues. Germline CDR1 reads KGHSH; CDR2 reads LQKENI. V was clipped by 2 bases and J by 8 bases, with 6 bases between them.

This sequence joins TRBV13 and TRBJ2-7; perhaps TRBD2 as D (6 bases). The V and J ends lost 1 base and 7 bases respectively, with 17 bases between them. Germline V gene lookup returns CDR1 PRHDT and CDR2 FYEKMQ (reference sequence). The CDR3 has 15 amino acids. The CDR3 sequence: CASSLVGVDGGEQYF. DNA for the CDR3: TGTGCCAGCAGCTTAGTCGGCGTCGACGGGGGAGAGCAGTACTTC.

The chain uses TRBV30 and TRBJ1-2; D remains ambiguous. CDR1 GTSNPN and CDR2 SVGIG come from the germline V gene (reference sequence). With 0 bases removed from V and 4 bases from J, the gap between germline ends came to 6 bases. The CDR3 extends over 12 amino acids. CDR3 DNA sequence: TGTGCCTGGAGTGTACGGGGCTATGGCTACACCTTC. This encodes CAWSVRGYGYTF. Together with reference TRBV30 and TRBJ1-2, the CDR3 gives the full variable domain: SQTIHQWPATLVQPVGSPLSLECTVEGTSNPNLYWYRQAAGRGLQLLFYSVGIGQISSEVPQNLSASRPQDRQFILSSKKLLLSDSGFYLCAWSVRGYGYTFGSGTRLTVV.

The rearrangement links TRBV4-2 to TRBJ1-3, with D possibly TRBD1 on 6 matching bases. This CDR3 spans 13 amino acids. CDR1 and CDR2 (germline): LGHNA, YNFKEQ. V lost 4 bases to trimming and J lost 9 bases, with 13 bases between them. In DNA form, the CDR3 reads TGTGCCAGCAGCCCGGAAACAGGGCTCACCATATATTTT. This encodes CASSPETGLTIYF.

This CDR3 is CASSEASVSGRSSYNEQFF. As DNA, the CDR3 is TGCGCCAGCAGTGAGGCTAGTGTTAGCGGGAGGAGCTCCTACAATGAGCAGTTCTTC. The rearrangement links TRBV10-2 to TRBJ2-1; 10 nucleotides align to TRBD2. The CDR3 has 19 residues. V shed 2 bases, J shed 0 bases, and the junction held 10 bases outside the gene matches. CDR1 is WSHSY and CDR2 is SAAADI in the germline V gene.

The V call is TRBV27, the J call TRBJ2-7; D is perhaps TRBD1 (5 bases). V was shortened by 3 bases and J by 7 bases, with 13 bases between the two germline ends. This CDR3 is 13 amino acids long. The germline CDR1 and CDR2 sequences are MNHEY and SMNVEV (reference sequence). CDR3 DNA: TGTGCCAGCAGTTTTAATGTAGGGGATGAGCAGTACTTC. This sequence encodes CASSFNVGDEQYF.

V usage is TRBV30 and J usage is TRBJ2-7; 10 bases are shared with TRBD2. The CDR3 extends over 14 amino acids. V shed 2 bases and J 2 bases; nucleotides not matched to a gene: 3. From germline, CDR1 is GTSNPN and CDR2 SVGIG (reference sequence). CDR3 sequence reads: CAWSIGLAAYEQYF. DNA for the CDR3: TGTGCCTGGAGTATCGGACTAGCGGCCTACGAGCAGTACTTC.

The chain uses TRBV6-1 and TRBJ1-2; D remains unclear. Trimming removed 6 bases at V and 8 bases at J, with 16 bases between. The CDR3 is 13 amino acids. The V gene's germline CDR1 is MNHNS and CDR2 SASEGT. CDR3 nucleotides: TGTGCCAGCAGACCAACCGGTACGACAGGCTACACCTTC. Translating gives CASRPTGTTGYTF.

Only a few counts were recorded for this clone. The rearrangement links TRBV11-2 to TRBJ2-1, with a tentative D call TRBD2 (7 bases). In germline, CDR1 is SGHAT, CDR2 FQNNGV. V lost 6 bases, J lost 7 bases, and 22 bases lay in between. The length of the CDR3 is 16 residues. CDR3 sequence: CASSPESGTTDNEQFF. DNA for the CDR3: TGTGCCAGCAGTCCAGAGAGCGGGACAACGGATAATGAGCAGTTCTTC.

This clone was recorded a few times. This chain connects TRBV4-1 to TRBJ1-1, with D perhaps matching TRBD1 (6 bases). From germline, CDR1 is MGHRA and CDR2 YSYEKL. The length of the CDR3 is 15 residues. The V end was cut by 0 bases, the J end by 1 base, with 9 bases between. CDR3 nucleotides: TGCGCCAGCAGCCAAGAACGGGGGGCGAACACTGAAGCTTTCTTT. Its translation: CASSQERGANTEAFF.